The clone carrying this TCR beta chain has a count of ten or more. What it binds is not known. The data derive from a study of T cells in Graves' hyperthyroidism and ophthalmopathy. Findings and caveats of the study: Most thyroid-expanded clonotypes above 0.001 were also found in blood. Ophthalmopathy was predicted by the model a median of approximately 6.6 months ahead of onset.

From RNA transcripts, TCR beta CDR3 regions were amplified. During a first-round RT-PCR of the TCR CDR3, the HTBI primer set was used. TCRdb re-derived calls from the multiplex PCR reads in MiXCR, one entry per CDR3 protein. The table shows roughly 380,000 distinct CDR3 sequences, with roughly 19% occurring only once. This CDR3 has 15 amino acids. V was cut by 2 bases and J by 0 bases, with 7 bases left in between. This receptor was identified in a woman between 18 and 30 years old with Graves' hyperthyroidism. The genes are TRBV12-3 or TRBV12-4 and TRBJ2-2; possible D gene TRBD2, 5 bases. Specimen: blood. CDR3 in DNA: TGTGCCAGCAGTTTAAGAGGGTCGAACACCGGGGAGCTGTTTTTT. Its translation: CASSLRGSNTGELFF.